Each of the 13 T cell receptor beta chains below was sequenced from the same sample in a study of T-cell memory formation after mild COVID-19. Each CDR3 protein gets one entry after TCRdb re-called the 5' RACE reads with MiXCR. Of over 350,000 distinct CDR3 sequences detected, 20% to 30% appear once; the ten largest clones hold 8.5% to 9%. Sequencing input: PBMCs or a T cell subset sorted from them (not recorded which). Every receptor here comes from an adult woman who had mild COVID-19 (a few samples of this study predate the infection). Cell type and time point are not known.

This clonotype turned up a few times. V gene TRBV28 combines with J gene TRBJ1-1; TRBD1 might be the D (5 bases). This CDR3 spans 13 amino acids. Germline values: CDR1 MDHEN, CDR2 SYDVKM. Trimming took off 8 bases at V and 4 bases at J, with 14 bases between the two ends. This CDR3 reads CASVQGRATEAFF. CDR3 DNA sequence: TGTGCCAGCGTCCAGGGTCGGGCCACTGAAGCTTTCTTT.

The chain combines TRBV6-5 with TRBJ1-2, with D tentatively TRBD1 (5 bases). V dropped 6 bases and J dropped 2 bases, with 19 bases sitting between them. The CDR3 runs 16 residues. CDR1 MNHEY and CDR2 SVGAGI come from the germline V gene. CDR3 DNA: TGTGCCAGCAGAACCTTGACTGGGACGGTCAACTATGGCTACACCTTC. Protein sequence: CASRTLTGTVNYGYTF.

A single count supports this clonotype. V and J are TRBV24-1 and TRBJ2-5; D gene uncertain. Germline CDR1 KGHDR, CDR2 SFDVKD. Trimming stripped 8 bases from V and 7 bases from J, with 7 bases between. The CDR3 spans 10 residues. The CDR3: CATTPVTQYF. CDR3 in DNA: TGTGCCACCACCCCGGTGACCCAGTACTTC.

The rearrangement joins TRBV7-9 to TRBJ2-7, with no clear D. Germline V CDR1 and CDR2: SEHNR, FQNEAQ (reference sequence). This CDR3 has 14 residues. With 1 base removed from V and 0 bases from J, the gap between germline ends came to 7 bases. In nucleotides, the CDR3 is TGTGCCAGCAGCTTAGAGGTGAACTCCTACGAGCAGTACTTC. Its translation: CASSLEVNSYEQYF.

This clonotype was seen a few times. This chain connects TRBV7-8 to TRBJ2-2; the D gene is possibly TRBD2 (6 bases). Germline assignment: CDR1 SGHVS and CDR2 FQNEAQ. V lost 1 base, J lost 1 base, and 19 bases lay in between. This CDR3 has 19 residues. CDR3: CASSLVESRRGGNTGELFF. The CDR3 DNA reads as TGTGCCAGCAGCTTAGTAGAGTCTCGGCGGGGCGGGAACACCGGGGAGCTGTTTTTT.

This clonotype was observed many times. The rearrangement uses TRBV7-8 and TRBJ2-1; 12 bases align to TRBD2. The J segment lost 4 bases and the V segment lost 3 bases, leaving 4 bases of the junction unmatched. There are 16 residues in the CDR3. Germline V CDR1 and CDR2: SGHVS, FQNEAQ. CDR3 loop: CASSLSGTSGYNEQFF. CDR3 nucleotide sequence: TGTGCCAGCAGCTTGTCCGGGACTAGCGGGTACAATGAGCAGTTCTTC.

This clonotype came up a few times. The V gene is TRBV27, the J gene TRBJ2-5; D is possibly TRBD1 (6 bases). The germline V gene has CDR1 MNHEY and CDR2 SMNVEV (reference sequence). The CDR3 is made up of 13 amino acids. CDR3 amino acids: CATRGSTWETQYF. DNA of the CDR3: TGTGCTACCAGGGGCTCTACGTGGGAGACCCAGTACTTC.

The chain combines TRBV5-1 with TRBJ2-6; no clear D gene. Germline assignment: CDR1 SGHRS and CDR2 YFSETQ. The CDR3 runs 16 residues. V lost 4 bases and J lost 0, with 11 bases in between. As DNA, the CDR3 is TGCGCCAGCAGCATTGACGGTAGCTCTGGGGCCAACGTCCTGACTTTC. It specifies CASSIDGSSGANVLTF.

V and J are TRBV3-1 and TRBJ2-1, with 13 bases matching TRBD2. The CDR3 contains 15 residues. The ends lost 3 bases at V and 6 bases at J; junction bases unmatched: 2. The germline V gene encodes CDR1 LGHDT and CDR2 YNNKEL (reference sequence). The CDR3 nucleotides read TGTGCCAGCAGCCAGACTAGCGGGGGGCCCAATGAGCAGTTCTTC. Amino acids: CASSQTSGGPNEQFF.

There are a few counts of this clonotype. V gene TRBV5-5 combines with J gene TRBJ2-2; 7 bases are a match to TRBD1. The germline V gene encodes CDR1 SGHKS and CDR2 YYEKEE (reference sequence). CDR3 length: 16 amino acids. The V and J ends lost 4 bases and 1 base, in that order; junction bases with no gene match: 7. CDR3 coding DNA: TGTGCCAGCAGCCAATGGACAGGCCTGAACACCGGGGAGCTGTTTTTT. This encodes CASSQWTGLNTGELFF.

The V gene is TRBV7-9, the J gene TRBJ1-2; 11 bases match TRBD1. The V and J ends lost 0 bases and 7 bases, in that order; junction bases with no gene match: 4. The CDR3 is made up of 15 amino acids. Germline V gene sequence: CDR1 SEHNR, CDR2 FQNEAQ (reference sequence). The CDR3 here is CASSLARTGGSGYTF. As DNA, the CDR3 is TGTGCCAGCAGCTTAGCGAGGACAGGGGGCTCTGGCTACACCTTC. The whole variable domain, filled in from reference TRBV7-9 and TRBJ1-2, reads DTGVSQNPRHKITKRGQNVTFRCDPISEHNRLYWYRQTLGQGPEFLTYFQNEAQLEKSRLLSDRFSAERPKGSFSTLEIQRTEQGDSAMYLCASSLARTGGSGYTFGSGTRLTVV.

V and J are TRBV18 and TRBJ1-1; 9 bases are shared with TRBD1. V trimming: 5 bases; J trimming: 3 bases; junction bases outside the gene matches: 4. The CDR3 contains 14 residues. The germline CDR1 and CDR2 sequences are KGHSH and LQKENI. The DNA of the CDR3 is TGTGCCAGCTCATCGACAGGGGGTTACACTGAAGCTTTCTTT. This gives the protein CASSSTGGYTEAFF.

This clonotype has a handful of counts. The genes are TRBV7-9 and TRBJ2-5; D assignment may be TRBD1 or TRBD2 (5 bases each). This CDR3 is 15 amino acids long. V was clipped by 5 bases and J by 1 base, with 14 bases between them. Per germline, CDR1 SEHNR and CDR2 FQNEAQ (reference sequence). The CDR3, as DNA: TGTGCCAGCAGCCAAACCGGGACCTTCCAAGAGACCCAGTACTTC. This encodes CASSQTGTFQETQYF.